This is a list of T cell receptor beta chains from one sample in a study of yellow fever vaccine responses in identical twins. TCRdb fed the RT-PCR reads into MiXCR, producing one record per CDR3 protein. The sample holds about 19,000 distinct CDR3 sequences, 55% to 70% seen once. Sequencing used T cells from blood (PBMCs), unsorted or a sorted subset (not recorded which), obtained before or after yellow fever vaccination (not recorded which). All receptors come from a woman between 18 and 30 years old who received the yellow fever vaccine. Each CDR3 is given with its conserved first and last residue. Each record gives: V gene, clone size, D gene, J gene, CDR3 DNA, CDR3 protein. The D gene is left open where the match is weak. Not every row has a clone size; where given, it reads once, few, many or a size class.

TRBV10-3	.	TRBD1	TRBJ2-1	TGTGCCATCAGTGAGCCAAACCATCAGGGACAGTTCAATGAGCAGTTCTTC	CAISEPNHQGQFNEQFF
TRBV24-1	few	.	TRBJ1-5	TGTGCCACCAGTGATGGTAGCCAGCCCCAGCATTTT	CATSDGSQPQHF
TRBV9	.	.	TRBJ2-1	TGTGCCAGCACGAATACCTACAATGAGCAGTTCTTC	CASTNTYNEQFF
TRBV2	.	.	TRBJ1-3	TGTGCCAGCAAGGGGGTCGGAAACACCATATATTTT	CASKGVGNTIYF
TRBV18	.	TRBD1	TRBJ2-4	TGTGCCAGCTCATCCCCACCGGGACAGTTAGCCAAAAACATTCAGTACTTC	CASSSPPGQLAKNIQYF
TRBV24-1	few	.	TRBJ1-4	TGTGCCACCAGTCCGGGACTTAATGAAAAACTGTTTTTT	CATSPGLNEKLFF
TRBV18	.	TRBD2	TRBJ2-1	TGTGCCAGCTCTCCAAAATTAGCGGGGTACAATGAGCAGTTCTTC	CASSPKLAGYNEQFF
TRBV21-1	.	.	TRBJ1-2	TGTGTCAGCAGCAAAGAATACCGGGACAGGGCTTATGGCTACACCTTC	CVSSKEYRDRAYGYTF
TRBV4-1	.	.	TRBJ1-2	TGCGCCAGCAGCCAAGATCCTTACGGGGCAGGGGACTATGGCTACACCTTC	CASSQDPYGAGDYGYTF
TRBV11-3	.	.	TRBJ2-1	TGTGCCAGCCGTCGCCCAGGACAGCACAATGAGCAGTTCTTC	CASRRPGQHNEQFF
TRBV20-1	.	.	TRBJ2-3	TGCAGTGCTAGACGGGGCAGAGAGACCACAGATACGCAGTATTTT	CSARRGRETTDTQYF
TRBV2	.	.	TRBJ1-1	TGTGCCAGCAGTCCGGAGGTGAACACTGAAGCTTTCTTT	CASSPEVNTEAFF
TRBV21-1	once	.	TRBJ2-1	TGTGCCAGCAGCAAAACTAGCGGGGGGTACAATGAGCAGTTCTTC	CASSKTSGGYNEQFF
TRBV7-1	.	.	TRBJ2-7	TGTGCCAGCAGCTCAGAGGGGGGGGGGACCGAGCAGTACTTC	CASSSEGGGTEQYF
TRBV2	.	.	TRBJ2-3	TGTGCCAGCAGTCCCAGAGACCGAGATACGCAGTATTTT	CASSPRDRDTQYF
TRBV20-1	.	TRBD1	TRBJ2-2	TGCAGTGCTAGAGAACAGGGGGGAACGACCGGGGAGCTGTTTTTT	CSAREQGGTTGELFF
TRBV7-8	few	.	TRBJ2-5	TGTGCCAGCAGCTTTTCGAGGGTTGGTGAGACCCAGTACTTC	CASSFSRVGETQYF
TRBV20-1	.	.	TRBJ2-3	TGCAGTGCTAGTCGGGCAGATACGCAGTATTTT	CSASRADTQYF
TRBV28	.	.	TRBJ2-7	TGTGCCAGCAGTTTGCACGGGTCCACCCCCTTCGAGCAGTACTTC	CASSLHGSTPFEQYF